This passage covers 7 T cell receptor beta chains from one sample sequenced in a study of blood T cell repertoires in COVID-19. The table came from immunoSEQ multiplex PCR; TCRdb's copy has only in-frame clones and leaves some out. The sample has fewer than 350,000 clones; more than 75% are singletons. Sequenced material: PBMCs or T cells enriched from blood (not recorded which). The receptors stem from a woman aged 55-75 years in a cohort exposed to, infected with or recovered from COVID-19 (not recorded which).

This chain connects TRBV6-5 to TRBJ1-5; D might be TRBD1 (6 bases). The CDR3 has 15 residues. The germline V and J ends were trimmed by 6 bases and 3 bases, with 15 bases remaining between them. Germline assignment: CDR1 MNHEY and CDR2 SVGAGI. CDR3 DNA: TGTGCCAGCAGCCCCCCGGGGGGCCTCAATCAGCCCCAGCATTTT. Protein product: CASSPPGGLNQPQHF.

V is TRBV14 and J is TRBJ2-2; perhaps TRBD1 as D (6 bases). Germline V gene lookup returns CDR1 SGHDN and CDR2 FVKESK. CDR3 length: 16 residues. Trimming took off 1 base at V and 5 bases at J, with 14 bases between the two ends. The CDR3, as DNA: TGTGCCAGCAGCCAAGTGGGCAGGGGAAAGACCGGGGAGCTGTTTTTT. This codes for CASSQVGRGKTGELFF.

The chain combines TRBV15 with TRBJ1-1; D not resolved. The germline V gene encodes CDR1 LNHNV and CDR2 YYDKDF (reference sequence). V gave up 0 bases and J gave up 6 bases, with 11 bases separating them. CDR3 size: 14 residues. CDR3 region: CATSRDLSTSEAFF. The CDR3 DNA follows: TGTGCCACCAGCAGAGATTTGAGCACCTCTGAAGCTTTCTTT.

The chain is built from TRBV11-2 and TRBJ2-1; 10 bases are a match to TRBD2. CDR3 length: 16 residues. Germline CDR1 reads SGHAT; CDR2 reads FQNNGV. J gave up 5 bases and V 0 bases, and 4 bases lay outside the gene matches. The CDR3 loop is CASSLESAGGHNEQFF. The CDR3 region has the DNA TGTGCCAGCAGCTTAGAATCAGCGGGAGGGCACAATGAGCAGTTCTTC.

The DNA for the CDR3 is TGTGCCAGCAGCTTAAGGGGTATGAACACTGAAGCTTTCTTT. Encoded protein: CASSLRGMNTEAFF. The chain uses TRBV11-3 and TRBJ1-1, with a tentative D call TRBD1 (5 bases). CDR1 SGHNT and CDR2 YENEEA come from the germline V gene. The CDR3 sequence is 14 residues long. The V end was cut by 2 bases, the J end by 0 bases, with 7 bases between.

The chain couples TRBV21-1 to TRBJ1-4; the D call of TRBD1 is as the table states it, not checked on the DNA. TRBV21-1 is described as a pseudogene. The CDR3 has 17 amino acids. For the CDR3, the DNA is TGTGCCAGCAGCAAAGGACAGGGGGCGCGAGCTAATGAAAAACTGTTTTTT. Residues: CASSKGQGARANEKLFF.

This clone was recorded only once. CDR3 bases: TGCAGTGCTAGTTTGCTTAGCGGGAAAAATGAGCAGTTCTTC. Its protein is CSASLLSGKNEQFF. The V gene is TRBV20-1, the J gene TRBJ2-1; 8 positions agree with TRBD2. CDR3 length equals 14 residues. Trimming at V came to 3 bases and at J to 7 bases, leaving 8 bases not matched to a gene. The germline V gene encodes CDR1 DFQATT and CDR2 SNEGSKA (reference sequence).